The source of this T cell receptor (beta chain) is a study of graft-versus-host responses after intestinal transplantation. Whole-study context: Recipients had transplants, and these were multivisceral, liver-intestinal, or isolated intestinal. Broader study findings: Researchers found GvH clones in recipient marrow, and some showed up first in ileum or blood.

Graft specimens yielded both intraepithelial and lamina propria lymphocytes. The germline V gene encodes CDR1 SGHDN and CDR2 FVKESK. V was clipped by 4 bases and J by 2 bases; unmatched bases: 7. This CDR3 comprises 16 residues. Turning to this clone: What it recognizes is unknown.

Using immunoSEQ multiplex PCR, the repertoire was profiled, and TCRdb retains in-frame clones only, with some absent. The data contain 4,000 to 5,000 clones, over 70% of them seen just once; the ten biggest clones take up more than 14%. V gene TRBV14 combines with J gene TRBJ2-2, with 7 bases matching TRBD1. The specimen was ileum tissue, collected 338 days after intestinal transplantation. The sequence was obtained from a human patient who received an intestinal transplant, so some T cells may come from the graft donor. CDR3 DNA: TGTGCCAGCAGCCCTAGACAGGGATCAAACACCGGGGAGCTGTTTTTT. As protein: CASSPRQGSNTGELFF.